A single T cell receptor (beta chain) is shown here with its context. The antigen is unknown. This sample stems from a study of cytomegalovirus exposure and HLA in healthy donors. Regarding the study as a whole: Beyond CMV serostatus, there was no information to go on about immune exposure. TCR beta V segments were, for the most part, productive about 87% or about 30% of the time in an earlier analysis. A highly shared variant cluster was judged a likely technical artifact.

Nominal health characterized the donors when sampled, though unrecorded immune exposures were likely. The PCR contained 60 Vbeta and 13 Jbeta primers. Clones were read by immunoSEQ multiplex PCR, and TCRdb kept only the in-frame ones, dropping some. The sample includes around 150,000 clones, around 79% of them seen just once. This CDR3 spans 16 amino acids. CDR1 and CDR2 (germline): LNHDA, SQIVND (reference sequence). Unmatched junction bases numbered 9, after V lost 2 bases and J lost 4 bases. Sequenced input: PBMCs. The chain carries TRBV19 and TRBJ1-2, with 8 nucleotides matching TRBD1. The sequence derives from a woman aged 35 to 49 in good health and CMV-seronegative. As DNA, the CDR3 is TGTGCCAGTAGTATAATGCAGGGGGCTATTGGCTATGGCTACACCTTC. It yields the protein CASSIMQGAIGYGYTF.